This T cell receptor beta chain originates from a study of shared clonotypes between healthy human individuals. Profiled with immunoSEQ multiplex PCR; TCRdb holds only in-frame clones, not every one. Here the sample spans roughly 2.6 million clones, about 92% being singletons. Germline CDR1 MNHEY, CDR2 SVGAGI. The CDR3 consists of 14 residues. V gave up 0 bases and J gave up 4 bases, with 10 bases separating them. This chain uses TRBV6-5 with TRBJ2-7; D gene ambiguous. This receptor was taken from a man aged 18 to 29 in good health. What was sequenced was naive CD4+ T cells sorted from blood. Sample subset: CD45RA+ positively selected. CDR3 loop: CASSYSSQRYEQYF. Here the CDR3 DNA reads TGTGCCAGCAGTTACTCGAGTCAGAGATACGAGCAGTACTTC.